Listed here are 2 T cell receptor beta chains from one sample, sequenced in a study of T cell responses to AZD1222 COVID-19 vaccine. Libraries were prepared by immunoSEQ multiplex PCR; TCRdb keeps only in-frame clonotypes and omits some of them. The repertoire includes about 59,000 clones, roughly nine tenths of them detected once, and 6% to 7.5% sits in the top ten. The specimen comprised peripheral blood, sampled 28 days after the second AZD1222 dose. The origin of the receptors is an adult who received the AZD1222 COVID-19 vaccine.

The chain links TRBV5-1 to TRBJ2-3; D possibly uses TRBD1 or TRBD2 (5 bases each). The length of the CDR3 is 14 residues. V lost 4 bases and J lost 4, with 13 bases in between. In germline, CDR1 is SGHRS, CDR2 YFSETQ. Written as DNA, the CDR3 is TGCGCCAGCAGCCCGGGGACGGGCCCAGATACGCAGTATTTT. The encoded protein is CASSPGTGPDTQYF. Full variable domain (rest looked up from reference TRBV5-1 and TRBJ2-3): KAGVTQTPRYLIKTRGQQVTLSCSPISGHRSVSWYQQTPGQGLQFLFEYFSETQRNKGNFPGRFSGRQFSNSRSEMNVSTLELGDSALYLCASSPGTGPDTQYFGPGTRLTVL.

The chain joins TRBV6-5 to TRBJ1-4; no clear D gene. Trimming shortened V by 3 bases and J by 3 bases, and 14 bases separated the two germline ends. CDR3 length: 16 amino acids. Germline-derived CDR1 and CDR2 are MNHEY and SVGAGI. CDR3 sequence reads: CASSYWSGPPNEKLFF. The CDR3 region has the DNA TGTGCCAGCAGTTATTGGTCAGGCCCCCCTAATGAAAAACTGTTTTTT.